These T cell receptor beta chains were read from a single sample in a study of blood T cell repertoires in COVID-19. The assay was immunoSEQ multiplex PCR, and TCRdb's table has in-frame clones only and misses some. The sample shows under 300,000 clones, around 90% of them seen only once. The sample consisted of peripheral blood. All receptors come from a young man with COVID-19, enrolled during active disease. CDR3s include the opening cysteine and the closing phenylalanine or tryptophan. D genes are given only for firm matches. Clone size is given for some rows only: seen once, a few or many times, or a class if the clone is expanded.

v_call: TRBV19; j_call: TRBJ2-5; d_call: TRBD1; clone_size: NA; cdr3_aa: CASSVRQGAETQYF; cdr3_nt: TGTGCCAGTAGTGTCCGACAGGGGGCAGAGACCCAGTACTTC
v_call: TRBV10-2; j_call: TRBJ2-7; d_call: TRBD2; clone_size: NA; cdr3_aa: CATMGGTGLNYEQYF; cdr3_nt: TGCGCCACCATGGGGGGGACCGGGTTAAACTACGAGCAGTACTTC
v_call: TRBV7-9; j_call: TRBJ2-7; d_call: TRBD1; clone_size: NA; cdr3_aa: CASSLVGQGGEQYF; cdr3_nt: TGTGCCAGCAGCTTAGTTGGACAGGGGGGCGAGCAGTACTTC
v_call: TRBV5-1; j_call: TRBJ1-1; d_call: NA; clone_size: NA; cdr3_aa: CASSPTRGEVAEAFF; cdr3_nt: TGCGCCAGCAGCCCAACACGGGGGGAGGTCGCTGAAGCTTTCTTT
v_call: TRBV7-3; j_call: TRBJ2-1; d_call: TRBD1; clone_size: NA; cdr3_aa: CASSLGQGGSNEQFF; cdr3_nt: TGTGCCAGCAGCTTAGGACAGGGGGGATCAAATGAGCAGTTCTTC
v_call: TRBV3-1/TRBV3-2; j_call: TRBJ1-3; d_call: NA; clone_size: NA; cdr3_aa: CASSHHRDYLLSSGNTIYF; cdr3_nt: TGTGCCAGCAGCCACCACAGGGACTACCTTTTAAGCTCTGGAAACACCATATATTTT
v_call: TRBV6-5; j_call: TRBJ1-2; d_call: TRBD1; clone_size: many; cdr3_aa: CASRPDRVDGYTF; cdr3_nt: TGTGCCAGCAGACCCGACAGGGTGGATGGCTACACCTTC
v_call: TRBV4-1; j_call: TRBJ2-4; d_call: NA; clone_size: NA; cdr3_aa: CASSQGQGTKNIQYF; cdr3_nt: TGCGCCAGCAGCCAAGGGCAGGGGACCAAAAACATTCAGTACTTC
v_call: TRBV14; j_call: TRBJ1-1; d_call: NA; clone_size: NA; cdr3_aa: CASSPSLGRTEAFF; cdr3_nt: TGTGCCAGCAGTCCCAGTTTGGGGAGGACTGAAGCTTTCTTT
v_call: TRBV29-1; j_call: TRBJ2-7; d_call: TRBD1; clone_size: NA; cdr3_aa: CSVGTGPFYEQYF; cdr3_nt: TGCAGCGTTGGGACAGGACCTTTTTACGAGCAGTACTTC
v_call: TRBV5-6; j_call: TRBJ2-5; d_call: NA; clone_size: NA; cdr3_aa: CASSPGAETQYF; cdr3_nt: TGTGCCAGCAGCCCCGGTGCAGAGACCCAGTACTTC
v_call: TRBV30; j_call: TRBJ1-1; d_call: TRBD1; clone_size: NA; cdr3_aa: CAWDRGLETEAFF; cdr3_nt: TGTGCCTGGGACAGGGGGCTGGAGACTGAAGCTTTCTTT
v_call: TRBV5-1; j_call: TRBJ1-1; d_call: NA; clone_size: NA; cdr3_aa: CASSLVVGPTEAFF; cdr3_nt: TGCGCCAGCAGCTTGGTAGTGGGCCCCACTGAAGCTTTCTTT
v_call: TRBV11-3; j_call: TRBJ2-7; d_call: NA; clone_size: few; cdr3_aa: CASSPGRGSSYEQYF; cdr3_nt: TGTGCCAGCAGCCCTGGTCGGGGTAGCTCCTACGAGCAGTACTTC
v_call: TRBV10-3; j_call: TRBJ1-2; d_call: NA; clone_size: NA; cdr3_aa: CATAGDRDYGYTF; cdr3_nt: TGTGCCACAGCGGGGGATCGGGACTATGGCTACACCTTC
v_call: TRBV10-3; j_call: TRBJ2-7; d_call: NA; clone_size: few; cdr3_aa: CAISAGDPISYEQYF; cdr3_nt: TGTGCCATCAGTGCGGGGGACCCCATCTCCTACGAGCAGTACTTC
v_call: TRBV1; j_call: TRBJ1-5; d_call: NA; clone_size: few; cdr3_aa: CTPDTPAPQHF; cdr3_nt: TGCACCCCCGACACCCCGGCTCCCCAGCATTTT
v_call: TRBV3-1/TRBV3-2; j_call: TRBJ1-6; d_call: NA; clone_size: NA; cdr3_aa: CASSLAQGTYNSPLHF; cdr3_nt: TGTGCCAGCAGCCTAGCCCAGGGCACATATAATTCACCCCTCCACTTT
v_call: TRBV5-1; j_call: TRBJ1-1; d_call: NA; clone_size: NA; cdr3_aa: CASSLGQGLEAFF; cdr3_nt: TGCGCCAGCAGCTTGGGGCAGGGGCTTGAAGCTTTCTTT
v_call: TRBV7-3; j_call: TRBJ1-1; d_call: NA; clone_size: NA; cdr3_aa: CASSPGHRNTEAFF; cdr3_nt: TGTGCCAGCAGCCCGGGACACCGGAACACTGAAGCTTTCTTT
v_call: TRBV9; j_call: TRBJ1-1; d_call: NA; clone_size: NA; cdr3_aa: CASSAYTGRDTEAFF; cdr3_nt: TGTGCCAGCAGCGCTTACACAGGGAGGGACACTGAAGCTTTCTTT
v_call: TRBV5-1; j_call: TRBJ1-5; d_call: TRBD1; clone_size: NA; cdr3_aa: CASSSSPGTGGINQPQHF; cdr3_nt: TGCGCCAGCAGCTCCTCCCCAGGGACAGGGGGTATCAATCAGCCCCAGCATTTT
v_call: TRBV10-3; j_call: TRBJ1-2; d_call: TRBD1; clone_size: NA; cdr3_aa: CAINTGVGYTF; cdr3_nt: TGTGCCATCAACACAGGGGTCGGCTACACCTTC
v_call: TRBV3-1/TRBV3-2; j_call: TRBJ2-7; d_call: TRBD2; clone_size: NA; cdr3_aa: CASSQVYSGGYEQYF; cdr3_nt: TGTGCCAGCAGCCAAGTATACAGCGGGGGTTACGAGCAGTACTTC
v_call: TRBV28; j_call: TRBJ1-6; d_call: NA; clone_size: NA; cdr3_aa: CASSLRGPDGPSINSPLHF; cdr3_nt: TGTGCCAGCAGTTTAAGGGGCCCGGACGGGCCTTCGATTAATTCACCCCTCCACTTT
v_call: TRBV6-5; j_call: TRBJ2-1; d_call: NA; clone_size: NA; cdr3_aa: CASSSEPGSWNEQFF; cdr3_nt: TGTGCCAGCAGTTCCGAACCAGGGTCATGGAATGAGCAGTTCTTC
v_call: TRBV19; j_call: TRBJ2-3; d_call: NA; clone_size: NA; cdr3_aa: CASTAGSPGDTQYF; cdr3_nt: TGTGCCAGTACCGCGGGCAGCCCCGGGGATACGCAGTATTTT
v_call: TRBV27; j_call: TRBJ2-6; d_call: NA; clone_size: NA; cdr3_aa: CASSSVSGANVLTF; cdr3_nt: TGTGCCAGCAGTTCAGTCTCTGGGGCCAACGTCCTGACTTTC
v_call: TRBV12-3/TRBV12-4; j_call: TRBJ1-2; d_call: TRBD1; clone_size: NA; cdr3_aa: CASSLGTAHGYTF; cdr3_nt: TGTGCCAGCAGTTTGGGGACAGCCCATGGCTACACCTTC
v_call: TRBV7-2; j_call: TRBJ2-3; d_call: TRBD2; clone_size: NA; cdr3_aa: CASSLAGGIDTQYF; cdr3_nt: TGTGCCAGCAGCTTAGCGGGGGGGATAGATACGCAGTATTTT
v_call: TRBV18; j_call: TRBJ2-1; d_call: NA; clone_size: NA; cdr3_aa: CASSPRQEGEQFF; cdr3_nt: TGTGCCAGCTCACCTCGACAGGAAGGTGAGCAGTTCTTC
v_call: TRBV10-3; j_call: TRBJ1-2; d_call: NA; clone_size: NA; cdr3_aa: CAISESGGLAYGYTF; cdr3_nt: TGTGCCATCAGTGAGTCGGGAGGATTGGCCTATGGCTACACCTTC
v_call: TRBV19; j_call: TRBJ2-7; d_call: NA; clone_size: NA; cdr3_aa: CASSPGLRGTVPLYF; cdr3_nt: TGTGCCAGTAGCCCTGGACTGAGGGGGACCGTCCCGCTGTACTTC
v_call: TRBV6-5; j_call: TRBJ1-2; d_call: TRBD1; clone_size: NA; cdr3_aa: CASSGWGQGSYGYTF; cdr3_nt: TGTGCCAGCAGCGGGTGGGGACAGGGTTCCTATGGCTACACCTTC
v_call: TRBV4-1; j_call: TRBJ2-7; d_call: NA; clone_size: NA; cdr3_aa: CASSQVGDGGYEQYF; cdr3_nt: TGCGCCAGCAGCCAAGTAGGCGACGGAGGGTACGAGCAGTACTTC
v_call: TRBV7-7; j_call: TRBJ1-3; d_call: TRBD1; clone_size: few; cdr3_aa: CASSPRDRGPGNTIYF; cdr3_nt: TGTGCCAGCAGCCCACGGGACAGGGGGCCTGGAAACACCATATATTTT
v_call: TRBV27; j_call: TRBJ1-2; d_call: TRBD1; clone_size: NA; cdr3_aa: CASRVGQGQGYTF; cdr3_nt: TGTGCCAGCAGAGTGGGACAGGGACAAGGCTACACCTTC
v_call: TRBV7-9; j_call: TRBJ1-2; d_call: NA; clone_size: NA; cdr3_aa: CASIRTGIRGYGYTF; cdr3_nt: TGTGCCAGCATCAGAACAGGGATTCGGGGCTATGGCTACACCTTC
v_call: TRBV20-1; j_call: TRBJ2-3; d_call: NA; clone_size: NA; cdr3_aa: CSASRGGGHLDTQYF; cdr3_nt: TGCAGTGCTAGTCGGGGCGGGGGCCATTTAGATACGCAGTATTTT
v_call: TRBV6-5; j_call: TRBJ2-3; d_call: NA; clone_size: NA; cdr3_aa: CASSYLFSRGTDTQYF; cdr3_nt: TGTGCCAGCAGTTACCTATTCTCGCGGGGCACAGATACGCAGTATTTT
v_call: TRBV7-2; j_call: TRBJ1-5; d_call: TRBD1; clone_size: NA; cdr3_aa: CASSPRDRGSNQPQHF; cdr3_nt: TGTGCCAGCAGCCCCCGGGACAGGGGATCAAATCAGCCCCAGCATTTT
v_call: TRBV2; j_call: TRBJ1-4; d_call: TRBD1; clone_size: NA; cdr3_aa: CASSDRGQEKLFF; cdr3_nt: TGTGCCAGCAGTGACAGGGGGCAAGAAAAACTGTTTTTT
v_call: TRBV2; j_call: TRBJ2-1; d_call: TRBD1; clone_size: NA; cdr3_aa: CASSARDRVINEQFF; cdr3_nt: TGTGCCAGCAGTGCCCGGGACAGGGTTATCAATGAGCAGTTCTTC
v_call: TRBV10-3; j_call: TRBJ1-5; d_call: NA; clone_size: NA; cdr3_aa: CAISESISTNQPQHF; cdr3_nt: TGTGCCATCAGTGAGTCTATCAGTACCAATCAGCCCCAGCATTTT
v_call: TRBV19; j_call: TRBJ2-3; d_call: NA; clone_size: NA; cdr3_aa: CASSIGSGYGTDTQYF; cdr3_nt: TGTGCCAGTAGTATAGGGTCAGGGTATGGCACAGATACGCAGTATTTT
v_call: TRBV7-9; j_call: TRBJ2-7; d_call: NA; clone_size: NA; cdr3_aa: CASSLSEQNEQYF; cdr3_nt: TGTGCCAGCAGCTTGAGTGAGCAAAACGAGCAGTACTTC